Following are 21 T cell receptor beta chains from one sample sequenced in a study of T cells in Graves' hyperthyroidism and ophthalmopathy. Amplified TCR beta CDR3 regions came from RNA transcripts. First-round RT-PCR of the TCR CDR3 relied on the HTBI primer set. TCRdb re-derived calls from the multiplex PCR reads in MiXCR, one entry per CDR3 protein. The sample lists nearly 600,000 distinct CDR3 sequences, about 14% occurring once. The sample was blood. Source of these receptors: a woman between 18 and 30 years old with Graves' ophthalmopathy.

Ten or more counts support this clonotype. The genes are TRBV2 and TRBJ2-5; D ambiguous. The CDR3 is 14 amino acids. CDR1 and CDR2 from the germline V gene are SNHLY and FYNNEI. Trimming cost V 8 bases and J 5 bases, with 18 bases left between them. CDR3 residues: CASHGPLQWETQYF. For the CDR3, the DNA is TGTGCCAGCCATGGGCCCCTACAATGGGAGACCCAGTACTTC. The variable domain in full, with the rest retrieved from reference TRBV2 and TRBJ2-5, is EPEVTQTPSHQVTQMGQEVILRCVPISNHLYFYWYRQILGQKVEFLVSFYNNEISEKSEIFDDQFSVERPDGSNFTLKIRSTKLEDSAMYFCASHGPLQWETQYFGPGTRLLVL.

This clonotype was counted a few times. The chain has TRBV5-4 and TRBJ2-5; D may be TRBD1 (6 bases). Germline CDR1 is SGHNT and CDR2 is YYREEE (reference sequence). The CDR3 runs 14 residues. With 2 bases removed from V and 4 bases from J, the gap between germline ends came to 12 bases. The CDR3 loop is CASSFSGTLETQYF. CDR3 nucleotide sequence: TGTGCCAGCAGCTTTTCCGGGACACTAGAGACCCAGTACTTC.

This clonotype was observed many times. The chain links TRBV7-8 to TRBJ2-1; D remains ambiguous. Germline V CDR1 and CDR2: SGHVS, FQNEAQ. The germline V and J ends were trimmed by 3 bases and 1 base, with 13 bases remaining between them. The CDR3 sequence is 16 residues long. CDR3 nucleotide sequence: TGTGCCAGCAGCTTGGCTCCGGAAGGTTCCTACAATGAGCAGTTCTTC. This translates into CASSLAPEGSYNEQFF.

In its sample, this clonotype was seen a few times. The V and J genes are TRBV6-2 or TRBV6-3 and TRBJ2-1; perhaps D is TRBD1 or TRBD2 (5 bases each). The CDR3 runs 15 residues. Germline CDR1 reads MNHEY; CDR2 reads SVGEGT. Deletions cut 2 bases from V and 2 bases from J, with 10 bases between. The CDR3 nucleotides read TGTGCCAGCAGTTACCGGGACGAGGCCTACAATGAGCAGTTCTTC. Translation gives CASSYRDEAYNEQFF.

CDR3 sequence (DNA): TGTGCCAGCAGCTTTGGGGCTATACAGGGGGGGTCTGAAGCTTTCTTT. It encodes CASSFGAIQGGSEAFF. The chain couples TRBV5-6 to TRBJ1-1, with TRBD1 matching over 8 bases. Germline lookup yields CDR1 SGHDT and CDR2 YYEEEE. The CDR3 length is 16 residues. Trimming at V came to 2 bases and at J to 6 bases, leaving 12 bases not matched to a gene.

This clonotype has more than one count but fewer than ten. The chain recombines TRBV10-2 with TRBJ2-3; 11 bases are shared with TRBD2. The CDR3 is 17 amino acids. CDR1 is WSHSY and CDR2 is SAAADI in the germline V gene. The V gene end was trimmed by 2 bases and the J gene end by 4 bases; junction bases not matched to a gene: 8. In nucleotides, the CDR3 is TGCGCCAGCAGTGAGGGAACTAGCGGGAGAGTAGCAGATACGCAGTATTTT. This translates into CASSEGTSGRVADTQYF.

This clonotype appeared many times. The chain uses TRBV10-3 and TRBJ2-7, with 12 bases matching TRBD2. The CDR3 totals 15 residues. The germline V gene has CDR1 ENHRY and CDR2 SYGVKD. The trim removed 6 bases at V and 2 bases at J, leaving 5 bases unmatched. The CDR3 here is CAIRPGLAGPYEQYF. The CDR3 nucleotides are TGTGCCATCAGACCCGGACTAGCGGGACCCTACGAGCAGTACTTC.

The gene calls are TRBV4-1 and TRBJ2-7; 7 bases are shared with TRBD2. The CDR3 contains 16 residues. J lost 2 bases, V lost 1 base, and 8 bases had no gene match. CDR1 and CDR2 from the germline V gene are MGHRA and YSYEKL. The CDR3 region is CASSQGDRLAAYEQYF. The CDR3 coding sequence is TGCGCCAGCAGCCAAGGGGATCGGCTAGCGGCCTACGAGCAGTACTTC.

A note on this clonotype: This could be a read error, since a much larger clone is one nucleotide away. The V gene is TRBV2, the J gene TRBJ2-2; D unresolved. Trimming shortened V by 6 bases and J by 7 bases, and 12 bases separated the two germline ends. CDR1 is SNHLY, CDR2 FYNNEI, per germline. The CDR3 runs 13 residues. The CDR3 sequence: CASRAERVGELFF. The CDR3 DNA sequence: TGTGCCAGCAGGGCCGAGCGTGTCGGGGAGCTGTTTTTT.

Many counts were recorded for this clonotype. The rearrangement uses TRBV28 and TRBJ2-1, with 9 nucleotides matching TRBD1. This CDR3 has 15 amino acids. V lost 2 bases to trimming and J lost 7 bases; unmatched junction nucleotides: 6. Germline V gives CDR1 MDHEN, CDR2 SYDVKM. Here the CDR3 DNA reads TGTGCCAGCAGTTTACTACCGGACAGGGGAAATGAGCAGTTCTTC. The encoded protein is CASSLLPDRGNEQFF.

In this sample, this clonotype turned up many times. The rearrangement joins TRBV7-2 to TRBJ2-1, with 11 bases fitting TRBD2. With V trimmed by 3 bases and J by 4 bases, 5 bases remained unmatched. The CDR3 totals 16 residues. Germline values: CDR1 SGHTA, CDR2 FQGNSA. The CDR3 nucleotides are TGTGCCAGCAGCTTCCTGACTAGCGGGGTATACAATGAGCAGTTCTTC. It encodes CASSFLTSGVYNEQFF.

This clonotype was seen at least ten times. The chain couples TRBV6-1 to TRBJ1-5; 12 bases align to TRBD1. After removal of 3 bases from V and 0 bases from J, the junction contained 3 bases not matched to a gene. Germline CDR1 reads MNHNS; CDR2 reads SASEGT. This CDR3 contains 17 residues. The DNA of the CDR3 is TGTGCCAGCAGTGACGGGGACAGGGGGCCTAGCAATCAGCCCCAGCATTTT. This codes for CASSDGDRGPSNQPQHF.

The V gene is TRBV30, the J gene TRBJ1-2, with a possible D match to TRBD1 (5 bases). The CDR3 has 15 amino acids. V shed 0 bases and J shed 4 bases, with 15 bases lying between them. Germline CDR1 reads GTSNPN; CDR2 reads SVGIG (reference sequence). In DNA form, the CDR3 reads TGTGCCTGGAGTGTACGAACAGGATCCCCCTATGGCTACACCTTC. The encoded protein is CAWSVRTGSPYGYTF. Full variable domain (remainder filled in from reference TRBV30 and TRBJ1-2): SQTIHQWPATLVQPVGSPLSLECTVEGTSNPNLYWYRQAAGRGLQLLFYSVGIGQISSEVPQNLSASRPQDRQFILSSKKLLLSDSGFYLCAWSVRTGSPYGYTFGSGTRLTVV.

The V gene is TRBV7-2, the J gene TRBJ2-3; 12 bases are shared with TRBD2. The V gene's germline CDR1 is SGHTA and CDR2 FQGNSA. Trimming cost V 5 bases and J 5 bases; bases outside gene matches: 17. The CDR3 covers 19 residues. The CDR3 region has the DNA TGTGCCAGCAGCATGAACCCGGGACTAGCGGGCGAGATGGGAGATACGCAGTATTTT. Its protein is CASSMNPGLAGEMGDTQYF.

This clonotype was seen repeatedly, ten times or more. The rearrangement uses TRBV13 and TRBJ2-3, with 9 bases identical to TRBD2. V lost 5 bases to trimming and J lost 5 bases; unmatched junction nucleotides: 2. Germline CDR1 PRHDT, CDR2 FYEKMQ (reference sequence). The CDR3 loop spans 13 amino acids. This CDR3 is CASSPSGKDTQYF. The CDR3 region has the DNA TGTGCCAGCAGCCCTAGCGGGAAAGATACGCAGTATTTT.

Points on this clonotype: Possible read error: a much larger clone is one base away. V gene TRBV20-1 combines with J gene TRBJ2-7, with TRBD2 as a possible D gene (5 bases). CDR3 length: 17 residues. V lost 0 bases and J lost 7, with 25 bases in between. Germline CDR1 and CDR2: DFQATT and SNEGSKA (reference sequence). The CDR3 DNA reads as TGCAGTGCTAGAGATCGGCTCGGGATCCCCCTTGGCGATGAGCAGTACTTC. Protein sequence: CSARDRLGIPLGDEQYF.

This clonotype showed up just a few times. V and J are TRBV9 and TRBJ2-1, with a possible D match to TRBD2 (5 bases). The length of the CDR3 is 14 residues. The ends were cut back, 4 bases at V and 3 bases at J, with 11 bases in the middle. Germline loops: CDR1 SGDLS, CDR2 YYNGEE. Here the CDR3 DNA reads TGTGCCAGCAGCACCCGGACTGACTACAATGAGCAGTTCTTC. It codes for CASSTRTDYNEQFF.

This chain connects TRBV20-1 to TRBJ1-4, with D unresolved. CDR3 length: 15 amino acids. V was clipped by 0 bases and J by 6 bases, with 14 bases between them. Germline CDR1 is DFQATT and CDR2 is SNEGSKA (reference sequence). Here the CDR3 reads CSARDRLGKDEKLFF. Written as DNA, the CDR3 is TGCAGTGCTAGAGATCGGCTCGGGAAGGATGAAAAACTGTTTTTT.

This clonotype was detected a few times. The chain uses TRBV25-1 and TRBJ2-2; TRBD2 agrees at 7 bases. CDR3 length: 17 residues. Germline V CDR1 and CDR2: MGHDK, SYGVNS. J was trimmed by 1 base and V by 5 bases; bases with no gene match: 10. The CDR3 reads CASSHKGLTMNTGELFF. CDR3 DNA sequence: TGTGCCAGCAGTCATAAGGGACTAACGATGAACACCGGGGAGCTGTTTTTT.

This clonotype came up many times. The chain couples TRBV6-1 to TRBJ2-1; 14 nucleotides align to TRBD2. CDR1 and CDR2 (germline): MNHNS, SASEGT. CDR3 length: 18 amino acids. With 7 bases clipped from V and 0 bases from J, the junction kept 8 bases outside the gene matches. CDR3 region: CASTTTSGRGGSYNEQFF. The DNA of the CDR3 is TGTGCCAGCACCACGACTAGCGGGAGGGGGGGCTCCTACAATGAGCAGTTCTTC.

There are a few counts of this clonotype. The chain is built from TRBV19 and TRBJ1-2; no reliable D call. This CDR3 has 13 amino acids. Germline V gene data show CDR1 as LNHDA and CDR2 as SQIVND (reference sequence). Between the trimmed V and J ends, which lost 8 bases and 11 bases, there was a span of 21 bases. The CDR3 nucleotides are TGTGCCAGTGGAGGAGGGCTCGCTATGCGGTACACCTTC. Its protein product is CASGGGLAMRYTF.